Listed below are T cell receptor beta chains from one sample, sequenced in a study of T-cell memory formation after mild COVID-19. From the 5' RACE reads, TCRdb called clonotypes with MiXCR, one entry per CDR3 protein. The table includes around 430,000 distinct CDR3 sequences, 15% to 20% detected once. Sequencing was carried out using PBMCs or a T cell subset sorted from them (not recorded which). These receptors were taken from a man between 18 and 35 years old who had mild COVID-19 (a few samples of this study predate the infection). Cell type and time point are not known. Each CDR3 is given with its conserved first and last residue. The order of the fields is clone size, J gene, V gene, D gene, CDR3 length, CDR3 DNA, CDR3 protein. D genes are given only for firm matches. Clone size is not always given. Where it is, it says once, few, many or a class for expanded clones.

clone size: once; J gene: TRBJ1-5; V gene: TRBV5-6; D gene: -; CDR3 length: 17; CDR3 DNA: TGTGCCAGCAGCTTGCTTCAGGGACGGGGACCCAATCAGCCCCAGCATTTT; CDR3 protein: CASSLLQGRGPNQPQHF
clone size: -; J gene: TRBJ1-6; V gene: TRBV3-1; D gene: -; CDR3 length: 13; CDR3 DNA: TGTGCCAGCAGCCAAGCCAGTAATTCACCCCTCCACTTT; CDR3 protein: CASSQASNSPLHF
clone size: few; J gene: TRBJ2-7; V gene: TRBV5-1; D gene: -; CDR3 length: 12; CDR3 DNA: TGCGCCAGCACCGTCGACGGTTACGAGCAGTACTTC; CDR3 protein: CASTVDGYEQYF
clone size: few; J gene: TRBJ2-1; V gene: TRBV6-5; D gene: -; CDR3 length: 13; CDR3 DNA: TGTGCCAGCACCGCACCGTCGGGGGTACGCCAGTTCTTC; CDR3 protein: CASTAPSGVRQFF
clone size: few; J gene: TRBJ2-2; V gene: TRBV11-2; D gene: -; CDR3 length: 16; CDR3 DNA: TGTGCCAGCAGCCCCAGAGGGGCCGCAGCCACCGGGGAGCTGTTTTTT; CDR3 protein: CASSPRGAAATGELFF
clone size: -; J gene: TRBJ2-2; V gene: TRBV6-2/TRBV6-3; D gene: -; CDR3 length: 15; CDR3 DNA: TGTGCCAGCAGCACAGGAACCCCTAACACCGGGGAGCTGTTTTTT; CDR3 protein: CASSTGTPNTGELFF
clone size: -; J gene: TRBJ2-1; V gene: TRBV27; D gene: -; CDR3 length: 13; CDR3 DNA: TGTGCCAGCAGCGAAAGACAGCCCAATGAGCAGTTCTTC; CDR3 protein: CASSERQPNEQFF
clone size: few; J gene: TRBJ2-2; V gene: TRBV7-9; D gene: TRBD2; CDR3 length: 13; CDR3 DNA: TGTGCCAGCCCTAGCGGAGCCACCGGGGAGCTGTTTTTT; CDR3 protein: CASPSGATGELFF
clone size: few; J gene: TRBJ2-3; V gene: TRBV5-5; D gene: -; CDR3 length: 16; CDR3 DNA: TGTGCCAGCAGCCTGGGGGAGCTCCTCTTTGCAGATACGCAGTATTTT; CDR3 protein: CASSLGELLFADTQYF
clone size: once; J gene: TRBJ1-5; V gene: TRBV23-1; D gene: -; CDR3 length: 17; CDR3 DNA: TGCGCCAGCAGTCAATCGGATGGAGGGACCTTGAGGCAGCCCCAGCATTTT; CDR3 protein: CASSQSDGGTLRQPQHF
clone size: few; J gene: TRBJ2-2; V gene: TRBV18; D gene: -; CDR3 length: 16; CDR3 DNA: TGTGCCAGCTCGCCAAGAGACGGGCCGAACACCGGGGAGCTGTTTTTT; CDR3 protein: CASSPRDGPNTGELFF
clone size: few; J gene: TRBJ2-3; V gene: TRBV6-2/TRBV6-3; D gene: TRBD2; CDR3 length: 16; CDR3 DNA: TGTGCCAGCAGGAATACGCCGGGACTAGACACAGATACGCAGTATTTT; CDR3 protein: CASRNTPGLDTDTQYF
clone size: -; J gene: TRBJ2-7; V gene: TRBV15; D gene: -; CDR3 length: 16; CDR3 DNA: TGTGCCACCAGCAGAGTGCCGTGGACTCGCCCGAGGGAGCAGTACTTC; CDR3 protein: CATSRVPWTRPREQYF
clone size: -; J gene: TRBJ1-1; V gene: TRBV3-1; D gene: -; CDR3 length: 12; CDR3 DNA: TGTGCCAGCAGCCAATTAAGGACTGAAGCTTTCTTT; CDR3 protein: CASSQLRTEAFF
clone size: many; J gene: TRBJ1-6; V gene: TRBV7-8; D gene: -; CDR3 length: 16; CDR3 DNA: TGTGCCAGCAGCTCCCAAAATTACCGGGCAACGGGGCCCCTCCACTTT; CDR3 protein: CASSSQNYRATGPLHF
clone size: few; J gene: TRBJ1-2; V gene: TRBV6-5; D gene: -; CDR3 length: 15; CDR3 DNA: TGTGCCAGCAGTTACTCGGGAGACAGGATGGGAAGCTACACCTTC; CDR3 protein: CASSYSGDRMGSYTF
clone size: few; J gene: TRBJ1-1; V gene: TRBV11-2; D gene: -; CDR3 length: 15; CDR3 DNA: TGTGCCAGCAGCTTTGGTCGGTTAGCGGACACTGAAGCTTTCTTT; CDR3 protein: CASSFGRLADTEAFF
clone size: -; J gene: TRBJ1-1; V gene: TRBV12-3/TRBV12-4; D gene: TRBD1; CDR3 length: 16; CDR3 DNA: TGTGCCAGCAGTTCAAGGGGTCACAGGGGGAGCACTGAAGCTTTCTTT; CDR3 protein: CASSSRGHRGSTEAFF
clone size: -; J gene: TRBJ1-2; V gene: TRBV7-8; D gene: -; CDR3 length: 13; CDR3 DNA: TGTGCCAGCAGCCCCGGGATCCTCTATGGCTACACCTTC; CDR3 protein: CASSPGILYGYTF
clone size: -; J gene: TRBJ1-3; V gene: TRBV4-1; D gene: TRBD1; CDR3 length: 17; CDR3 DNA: TGCGCCAGCAGCCTCGCTATGGCAGGGGGGTATGGAAACACCATATATTTT; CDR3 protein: CASSLAMAGGYGNTIYF
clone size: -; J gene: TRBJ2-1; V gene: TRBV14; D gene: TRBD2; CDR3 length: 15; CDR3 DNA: TGTGCCAGCAGCCAAGAGGGGGGGTTCTACAATGAGCAGTTCTTC; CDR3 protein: CASSQEGGFYNEQFF
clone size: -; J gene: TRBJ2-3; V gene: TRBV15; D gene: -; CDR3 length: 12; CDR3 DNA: TGTGCCATAAGGACCAGCGCCGATACGCAGTATTTT; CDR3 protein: CAIRTSADTQYF
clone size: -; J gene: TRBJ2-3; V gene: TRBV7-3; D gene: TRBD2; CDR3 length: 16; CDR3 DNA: TGTGCCAGCAGCTTAACACGCGGGAGGGGGCCAGATACGCAGTATTTT; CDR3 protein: CASSLTRGRGPDTQYF
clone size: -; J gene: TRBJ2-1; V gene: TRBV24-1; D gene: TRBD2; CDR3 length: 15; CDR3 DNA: TGTGCCACCAGTTTTAGCGGGGGTGCGGGGAATGAGCAGTTCTTC; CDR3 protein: CATSFSGGAGNEQFF
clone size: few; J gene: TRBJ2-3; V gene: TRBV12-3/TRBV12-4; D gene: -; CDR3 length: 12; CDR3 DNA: TGTGCCAGCAGCCATAACCCAGATACGCAGTATTTT; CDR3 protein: CASSHNPDTQYF
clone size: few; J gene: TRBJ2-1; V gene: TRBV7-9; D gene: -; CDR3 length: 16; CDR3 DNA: TGTGCCAGCAGCTTTCTGGCCCCCGGGCGGGACAATGAGCAGTTCTTC; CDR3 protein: CASSFLAPGRDNEQFF
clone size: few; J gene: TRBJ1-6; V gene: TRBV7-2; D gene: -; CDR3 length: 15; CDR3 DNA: TGTGCCAGCAGCTTGGAGGGAAGGGGTATTTCACCCCTCCACTTT; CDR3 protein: CASSLEGRGISPLHF
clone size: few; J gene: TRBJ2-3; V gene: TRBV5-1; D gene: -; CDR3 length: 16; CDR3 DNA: TGCGCCAGCAGCTTTGGAGGTACGGGATTAACAGATACGCAGTATTTT; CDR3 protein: CASSFGGTGLTDTQYF
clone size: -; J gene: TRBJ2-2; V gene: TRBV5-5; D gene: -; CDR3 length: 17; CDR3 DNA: TGTGCCAGCAGCTCCTTCGTCAGGGACGCGAACACCGGGGAGCTGTTTTTT; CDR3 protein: CASSSFVRDANTGELFF
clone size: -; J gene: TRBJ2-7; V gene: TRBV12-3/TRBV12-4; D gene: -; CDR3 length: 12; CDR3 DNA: TGTGCCAGCAGGGTTAGAGAAAACGAGCAGTACTTC; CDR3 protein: CASRVRENEQYF
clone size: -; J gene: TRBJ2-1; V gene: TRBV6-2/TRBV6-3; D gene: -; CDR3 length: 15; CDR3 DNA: TGTGCCAGCAGTTACCCACTCCGGGGGAACAATGAGCAGTTCTTC; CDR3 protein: CASSYPLRGNNEQFF
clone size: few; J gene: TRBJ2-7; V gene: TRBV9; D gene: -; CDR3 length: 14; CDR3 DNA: TGTGCCAGCAGCGTACGTGGAGGTCACTACGAGCAGTACTTC; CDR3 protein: CASSVRGGHYEQYF
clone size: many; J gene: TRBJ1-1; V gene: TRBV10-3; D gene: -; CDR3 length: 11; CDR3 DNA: TGTGCCATCAGTGGAGAGACTGAAGCTTTCTTT; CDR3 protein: CAISGETEAFF
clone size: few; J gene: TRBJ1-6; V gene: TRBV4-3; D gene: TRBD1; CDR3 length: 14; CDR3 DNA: TGCGCCAGCAGCCCGGGACAGGGAACTTCACCCCTCCACTTT; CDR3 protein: CASSPGQGTSPLHF
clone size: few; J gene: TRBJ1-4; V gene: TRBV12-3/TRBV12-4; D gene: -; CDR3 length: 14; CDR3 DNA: TGTGCCAGCAGTTTAGAGTACGTAAATGAAAAACTGTTTTTT; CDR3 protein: CASSLEYVNEKLFF
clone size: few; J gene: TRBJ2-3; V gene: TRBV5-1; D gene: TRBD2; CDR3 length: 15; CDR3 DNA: TGCGCCAGCAGCTTGGGCGGGGGGGCCTCAGATACGCAGTATTTT; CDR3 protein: CASSLGGGASDTQYF
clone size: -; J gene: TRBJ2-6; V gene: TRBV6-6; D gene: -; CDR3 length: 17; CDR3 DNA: TGTGCCAGCAGGAGGACAGAGACAATCTCTGGGGCCAACGTCCTGACTTTC; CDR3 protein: CASRRTETISGANVLTF
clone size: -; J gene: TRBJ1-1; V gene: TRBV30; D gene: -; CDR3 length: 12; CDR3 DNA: TGTGCCTGGAGGACAGAGAGGCCTGAAGCTTTCTTT; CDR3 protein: CAWRTERPEAFF
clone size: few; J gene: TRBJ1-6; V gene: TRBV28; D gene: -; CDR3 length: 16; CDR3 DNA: TGTGCCAGCAGCCTCTCCTGGGGGGCGGGTAATTCACCCCTCCACTTT; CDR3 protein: CASSLSWGAGNSPLHF
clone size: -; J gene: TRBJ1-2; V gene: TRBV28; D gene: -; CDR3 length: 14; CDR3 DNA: TGTGCCAGCAGTTCTGCCACAGTATACTATGGCTACACCTTC; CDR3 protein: CASSSATVYYGYTF
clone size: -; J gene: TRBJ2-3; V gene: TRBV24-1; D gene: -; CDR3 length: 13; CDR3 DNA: TGTGACACCAGTGAGTGGCTTCGGGATACGCAGTATTTT; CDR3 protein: CDTSEWLRDTQYF
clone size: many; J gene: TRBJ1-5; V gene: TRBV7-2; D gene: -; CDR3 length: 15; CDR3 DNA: TGTGCCAGCAGCTTCTTCGGGGGTTACAATCAGCCCCAGCATTTT; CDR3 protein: CASSFFGGYNQPQHF
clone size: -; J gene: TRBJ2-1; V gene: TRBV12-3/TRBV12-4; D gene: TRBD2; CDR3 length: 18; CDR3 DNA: TGTGCCAGCAGTTTTAGGCTAGCGGGGGGGCCAGAGGGCAGGGGACAGTTCTTC; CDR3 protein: CASSFRLAGGPEGRGQFF
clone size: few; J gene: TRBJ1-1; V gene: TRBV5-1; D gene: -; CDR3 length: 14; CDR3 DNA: TGCGCCAGCAGCTTGGATTGGGGGAGCGCTGAAGCTTTCTTT; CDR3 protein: CASSLDWGSAEAFF
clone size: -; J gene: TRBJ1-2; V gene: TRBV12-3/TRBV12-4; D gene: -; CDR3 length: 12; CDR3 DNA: TGTGCCAGCAGTTCCCACGGACATGGCTACACCTTC; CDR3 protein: CASSSHGHGYTF
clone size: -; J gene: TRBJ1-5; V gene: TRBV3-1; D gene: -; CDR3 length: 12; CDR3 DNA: TGTGCCAGCAGCCAAGGGGGGGCGCCCCAGCATTTT; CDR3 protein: CASSQGGAPQHF
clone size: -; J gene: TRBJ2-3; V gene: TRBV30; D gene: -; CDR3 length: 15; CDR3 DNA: TGTGCCTGGAGTGTACTGGGGGGGGCCACAGATACGCAGTATTTT; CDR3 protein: CAWSVLGGATDTQYF
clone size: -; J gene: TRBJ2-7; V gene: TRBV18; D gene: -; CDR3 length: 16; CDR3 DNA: TGTGCCAGCTCGGGTCTTGGGACGGTTAGCTCCTACGAGCAGTACTTC; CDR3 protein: CASSGLGTVSSYEQYF
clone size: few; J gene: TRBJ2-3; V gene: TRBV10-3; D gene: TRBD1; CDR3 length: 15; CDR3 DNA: TGTGCCATCAGTGAAACCGGGACAGCCACAGATACGCAGTATTTT; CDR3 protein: CAISETGTATDTQYF
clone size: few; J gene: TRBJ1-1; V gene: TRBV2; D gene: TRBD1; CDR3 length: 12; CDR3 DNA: TGTGCCAGCAGTTCGGACAGGGGTAGGGCTTTCTTT; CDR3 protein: CASSSDRGRAFF
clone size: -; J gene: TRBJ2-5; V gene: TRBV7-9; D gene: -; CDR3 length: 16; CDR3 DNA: TGTGCCAAAAACCCTATCACAGACCCGTACCAAGAGACCCAGTACTTC; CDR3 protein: CAKNPITDPYQETQYF
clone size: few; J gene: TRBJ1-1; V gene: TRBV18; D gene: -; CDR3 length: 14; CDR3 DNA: TGTGCCAGCTCACCCCAACAGGGTACGGATCAAGCTTTCTTT; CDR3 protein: CASSPQQGTDQAFF
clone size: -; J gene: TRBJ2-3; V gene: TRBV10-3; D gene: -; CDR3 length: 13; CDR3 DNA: TGTGCCATCGGAGCGGTCATGGCAGATACGCAGTATTTT; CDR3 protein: CAIGAVMADTQYF